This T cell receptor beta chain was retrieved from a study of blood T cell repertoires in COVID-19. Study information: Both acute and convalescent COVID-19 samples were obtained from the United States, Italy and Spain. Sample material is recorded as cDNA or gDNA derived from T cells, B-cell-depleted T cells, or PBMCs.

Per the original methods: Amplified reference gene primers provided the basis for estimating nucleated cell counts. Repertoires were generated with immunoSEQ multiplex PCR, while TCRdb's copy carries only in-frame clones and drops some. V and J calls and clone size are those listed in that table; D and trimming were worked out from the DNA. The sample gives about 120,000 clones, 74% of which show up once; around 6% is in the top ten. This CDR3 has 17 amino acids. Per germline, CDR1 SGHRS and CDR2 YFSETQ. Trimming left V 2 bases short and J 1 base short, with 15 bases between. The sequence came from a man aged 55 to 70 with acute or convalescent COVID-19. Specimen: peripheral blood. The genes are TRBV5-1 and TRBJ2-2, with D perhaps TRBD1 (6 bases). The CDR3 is CASSFLPQGRNTGELFF. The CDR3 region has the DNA TGCGCCAGCAGCTTCCTCCCGCAGGGGCGGAACACCGGGGAGCTGTTTTTT.